This T cell receptor beta chain was sequenced for a study of identical twins. V was cut by 7 bases and J by 5 bases, with 15 bases left in between. The CDR3 runs to 14 residues. The germline V gene encodes CDR1 WSHSY and CDR2 SAAADI. TCRdb passed the 5' RACE reads through MiXCR, listing each CDR3 protein once. The sample yields 450,000 or so distinct CDR3 sequences, 14% seen once. The same data also went into a second study, on yellow fever vaccine responses in identical twins.

What was sequenced was CD4+ T cells sorted from blood. The sequence was collected from a woman between 18 and 29 years old in good health. V and J are TRBV10-2 and TRBJ1-5; unclear D gene. CDR3 protein: CASTRTPGDQPQHF. CDR3 in DNA: TGCGCCAGCACGCGGACCCCTGGGGATCAGCCCCAGCATTTT.